The TCR beta chain under discussion was sequenced for a study of T-cell reconstitution after alpha-beta-depleted transplantation in children. General study points: Approximately two months post-transplant, alpha-beta T cells reportedly originated from several hundred expanded graft clones.

The CDR3 runs to 12 residues. Trimming pared 3 bases from V and 5 bases from J, leaving 7 bases between. Construction of the TCRbeta library involved unique molecular identifiers. TCRdb re-analysed the PCR reads in MiXCR, keeping a single row per CDR3 protein. Here the sample spans fewer than 1 million distinct CDR3 sequences, 15% to 20% being singletons. This clonotype was counted a few times. Its target is not known. The receptor was derived from a male patient younger than 18 who had a stem cell transplant for acute lymphoblastic leukemia, so the T cells may come from the graft donor. The gene calls are TRBV12-3 or TRBV12-4 and TRBJ1-2, with D uncertain. This sample comprised PBMCs, mostly from graft donor cells, obtained 360 days after TCRalphabeta/CD19-depleted stem cell transplant. CDR3 DNA sequence: TGTGCCAGCAGTTTCGACGGATATGGCTACACCTTC. As protein: CASSFDGYGYTF.